Shown below are 12 T cell receptor beta chains from a single sample sequenced in a study of cytomegalovirus exposure and HLA in healthy donors. The method was immunoSEQ multiplex PCR; TCRdb's version includes in-frame clones alone and lacks a portion of them. The table includes about 300,000 clones, roughly 90% detected once. The sequenced sample was PBMCs. The receptor set was obtained from a woman younger than 35 in good health and CMV-seronegative.

This clone has more than one count but fewer than ten. The V and J genes are TRBV9 and TRBJ1-1; 9 bases are a match to TRBD1. V shed 4 bases, J shed 1 base, and the junction held 8 bases outside the gene matches. Germline assignment: CDR1 SGDLS and CDR2 YYNGEE. This CDR3 is 16 amino acids long. The CDR3 DNA is TGTGCCAGCAGCATAAACGGACAGGGGACGAACACTGAAGCTTTCTTT. This encodes CASSINGQGTNTEAFF.

The V gene is TRBV5-1, the J gene TRBJ2-4; 8 positions agree with TRBD2. Germline V gene sequence: CDR1 SGHRS, CDR2 YFSETQ. This CDR3 is built from 16 residues. The trim removed 0 bases at V and 7 bases at J, leaving 9 bases unmatched. This CDR3 reads CASSLAPGGVGNIQYF. CDR3 nucleotide sequence: TGCGCCAGCAGCTTGGCACCCGGGGGGGTAGGGAACATTCAGTACTTC.

This chain connects TRBV30 to TRBJ1-1, with 7 bases that match TRBD1. The CDR3 is made up of 14 amino acids. V gave up 4 bases and J gave up 4 bases; unmatched junction bases: 9. CDR1 and CDR2 from the germline V gene are GTSNPN and SVGIG (reference sequence). The CDR3 loop is CAWTFSGGGTEAFF. The CDR3 DNA follows: TGTGCCTGGACCTTCTCAGGGGGAGGCACTGAAGCTTTCTTT.

This chain links TRBV29-1 with TRBJ2-3; perhaps TRBD2 as D (6 bases). CDR3 length equals 15 residues. V lost 0 bases and J lost 8, with 18 bases in between. Germline V lookup: CDR1 SQVTM, CDR2 ANQGSEA. DNA of the CDR3: TGCAGCGTTGAAGATCGAGGGGTAGTCGGGGGTACGCAGTATTTT. It translates to CSVEDRGVVGGTQYF.

This clone has ten or more counts. One end of the junction varies from germline; a read error may be responsible. CDR3 protein: CASSLAGPTRFHIF. In DNA form, the CDR3 reads TGTGCCAGCAGCTTAGCGGGTCCTACTAGGTTCCACATCTTC. The rearrangement links TRBV7-6 to TRBJ2-1, with D tentatively TRBD2 (5 bases). The CDR3 is 14 residues long. Germline V lookup: CDR1 SGHVS, CDR2 FNYEAQ.

The chain combines TRBV27 with TRBJ1-4; D is unclear. V dropped 5 bases and J dropped 11 bases, with 15 bases sitting between them. CDR1 and CDR2 from the germline V gene are MNHEY and SMNVEV (reference sequence). This CDR3 region has 13 residues. The CDR3 DNA reads as TGTGCCAGCAGTCCCGTCCCGGAGGGTAAACTGTTTTTT. It translates to CASSPVPEGKLFF. The variable domain in full, with the rest retrieved from reference TRBV27 and TRBJ1-4, is EAQVTQNPRYLITVTGKKLTVTCSQNMNHEYMSWYRQDPGLGLRQIYYSMNVEVTDKGDVPEGYKVSRKEKRNFPLILESPSPNQTSLYFCASSPVPEGKLFFGSGTQLSVL.

The chain is built from TRBV27 and TRBJ1-6; the match to TRBD1 covers 7 bases. Trimming cost V 4 bases and J 7 bases; bases outside gene matches: 7. From germline, CDR1 is MNHEY and CDR2 SMNVEV (reference sequence). The CDR3 length is 15 residues. CDR3 loop: CASSSRQGRNSPLHF. The CDR3 DNA sequence: TGTGCCAGCAGTTCACGACAGGGTAGGAATTCACCCCTCCACTTT.

This chain joins TRBV29-1 and TRBJ2-3, with D perhaps matching TRBD1 (5 bases). The CDR3 loop spans 15 amino acids. Trimming shortened V by 2 bases and J by 3 bases, and 15 bases separated the two germline ends. Germline V CDR1 and CDR2: SQVTM, ANQGSEA. For the CDR3, the DNA is TGCAGCGTTGAAAAAGGGGCTGGGTGGACAGATACGCAGTATTTT. This codes for CSVEKGAGWTDTQYF.

The V gene is TRBV9, the J gene TRBJ2-1, with a possible D match to TRBD1 (6 bases). V lost 3 bases and J 7 bases, leaving 11 bases between the germline ends. This CDR3 has 13 amino acids. The germline V gene has CDR1 SGDLS and CDR2 YYNGEE. The CDR3, as DNA: TGTGCCAGCAGCGCACGACAGGAAAATGAGCAGTTCTTC. Translating gives CASSARQENEQFF.

The V gene is TRBV5-8, the J gene TRBJ2-7, with 7 bases aligning to TRBD1. CDR3 length equals 15 residues. The V segment lost 0 bases and the J segment 3 bases; nucleotides outside the gene matches: 6. Germline loops: CDR1 SGHTS, CDR2 YDEGEE. In nucleotides, the CDR3 is TGTGCCAGCAGCTTGGTAGGGGGCGCGTTCTACGAGCAGTACTTC. This codes for CASSLVGGAFYEQYF.

The chain couples TRBV27 to TRBJ1-5; 8 bases agree with TRBD1. The CDR3 has 14 residues. The V segment lost 8 bases and the J segment 5 bases; nucleotides outside the gene matches: 8. Germline V lookup: CDR1 MNHEY, CDR2 SMNVEV (reference sequence). As DNA, the CDR3 is TGTGCCAGCGGGATTAACAGGGGGGATCAGCCCCAGCATTTT. Its translation: CASGINRGDQPQHF.

The table lists this clone with a few counts. This chain connects TRBV5-3 to TRBJ1-2; no firm D call. TRBV5-3 is assigned to the ORF class and has an uncertain function. The CDR3 spans 12 residues. The ends were cut back, 7 bases at V and 5 bases at J, with 12 bases in the middle. For the CDR3, the DNA is TGTGCCAGACACGGGGAGAGGTATGGCTACACCTTC. Its protein is CARHGERYGYTF.